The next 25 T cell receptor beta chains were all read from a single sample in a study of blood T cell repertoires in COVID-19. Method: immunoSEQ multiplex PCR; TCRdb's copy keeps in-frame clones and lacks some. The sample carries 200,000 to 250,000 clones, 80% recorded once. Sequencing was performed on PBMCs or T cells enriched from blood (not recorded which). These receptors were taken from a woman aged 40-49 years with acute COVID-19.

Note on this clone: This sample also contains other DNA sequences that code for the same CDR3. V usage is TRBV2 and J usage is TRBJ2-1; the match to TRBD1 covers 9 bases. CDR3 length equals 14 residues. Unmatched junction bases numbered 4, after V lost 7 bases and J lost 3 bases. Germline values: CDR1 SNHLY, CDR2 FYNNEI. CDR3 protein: CASTKGQGYNEQFF. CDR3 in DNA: TGTGCCAGCACCAAGGGACAGGGCTACAATGAGCAGTTCTTC.

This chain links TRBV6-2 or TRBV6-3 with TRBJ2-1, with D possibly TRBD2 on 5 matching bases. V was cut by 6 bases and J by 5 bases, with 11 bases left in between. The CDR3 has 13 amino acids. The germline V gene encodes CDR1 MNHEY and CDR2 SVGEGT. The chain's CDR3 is CASSSDFDNEQFF. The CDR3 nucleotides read TGTGCCAGCAGCTCGGACTTTGACAATGAGCAGTTCTTC.

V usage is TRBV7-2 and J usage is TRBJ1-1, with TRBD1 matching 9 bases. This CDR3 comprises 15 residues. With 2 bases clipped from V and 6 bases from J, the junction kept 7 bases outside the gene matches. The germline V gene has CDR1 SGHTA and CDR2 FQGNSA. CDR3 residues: CASSLIRQGGSEAFF. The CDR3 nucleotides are TGTGCCAGCAGCTTAATCCGACAGGGGGGGTCTGAAGCTTTCTTT.

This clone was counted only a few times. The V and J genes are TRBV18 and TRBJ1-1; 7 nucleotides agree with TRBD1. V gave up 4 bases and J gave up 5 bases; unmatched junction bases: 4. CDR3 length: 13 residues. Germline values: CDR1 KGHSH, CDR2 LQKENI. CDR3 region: CASSQGQNTEAFF. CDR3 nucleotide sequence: TGTGCCAGCTCACAGGGACAGAATACTGAAGCTTTCTTT. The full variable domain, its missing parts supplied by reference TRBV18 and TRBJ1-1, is NAGVMQNPRHLVRRRGQEARLRCSPMKGHSHVYWYRQLPEEGLKFMVYLQKENIIDESGMPKERFSAEFPKEGPSILRIQQVVRGDSAAYFCASSQGQNTEAFFGQGTRLTVV.

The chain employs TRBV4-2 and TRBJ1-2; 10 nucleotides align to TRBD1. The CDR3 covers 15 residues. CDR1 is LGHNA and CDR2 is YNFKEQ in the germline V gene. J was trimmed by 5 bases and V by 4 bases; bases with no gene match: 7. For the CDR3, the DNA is TGTGCCAGCAGCCCAGGACAGGGGGGAGGGTATGGCTACACCTTC. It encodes CASSPGQGGGYGYTF.

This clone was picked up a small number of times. As DNA, the CDR3 is TGCGCCAGCAGCCATCCCGGGAGCTATGGCTACACCTTC. Translated: CASSHPGSYGYTF. This rearrangement joins TRBV4-1 to TRBJ1-2; D is unresolved. The CDR3 has 13 amino acids. Trimming stripped 3 bases from V and 4 bases from J, with 9 bases between. Germline CDR1 is MGHRA and CDR2 is YSYEKL.

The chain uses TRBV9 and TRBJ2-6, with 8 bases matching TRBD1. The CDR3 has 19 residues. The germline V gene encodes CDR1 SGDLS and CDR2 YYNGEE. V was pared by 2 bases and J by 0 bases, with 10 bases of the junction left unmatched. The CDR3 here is CASSVGPGTGLSGANVLTF. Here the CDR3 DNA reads TGTGCCAGCAGCGTGGGGCCCGGGACAGGCCTCTCTGGGGCCAACGTCCTGACTTTC. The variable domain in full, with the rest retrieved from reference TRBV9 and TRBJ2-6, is DSGVTQTPKHLITATGQRVTLRCSPRSGDLSVYWYQQSLDQGLQFLIQYYNGEERAKGNILERFSAQQFPDLHSELNLSSLELGDSALYFCASSVGPGTGLSGANVLTFGAGSRLTVL.

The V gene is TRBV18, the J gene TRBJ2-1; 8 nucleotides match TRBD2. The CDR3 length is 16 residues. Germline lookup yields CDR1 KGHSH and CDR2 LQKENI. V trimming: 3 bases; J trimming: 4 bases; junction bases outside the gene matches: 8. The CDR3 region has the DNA TGTGCCAGCTCACCCGGCGGGGGGACTGCGTACAATGAGCAGTTCTTC. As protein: CASSPGGGTAYNEQFF.

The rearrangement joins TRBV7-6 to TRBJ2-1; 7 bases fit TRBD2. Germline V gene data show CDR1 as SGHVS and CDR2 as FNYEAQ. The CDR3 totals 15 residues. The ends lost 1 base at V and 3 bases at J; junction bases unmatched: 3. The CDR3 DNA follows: TGTGCCAGCAGCTTAGGAGGCGGGGGCTACAATGAGCAGTTCTTC. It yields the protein CASSLGGGGYNEQFF.

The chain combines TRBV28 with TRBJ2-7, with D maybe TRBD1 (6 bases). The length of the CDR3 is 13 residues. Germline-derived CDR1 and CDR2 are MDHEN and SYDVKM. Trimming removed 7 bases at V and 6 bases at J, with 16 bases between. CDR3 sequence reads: CASNSDRWLEQYF. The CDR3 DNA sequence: TGTGCCAGCAACTCCGACAGGTGGCTCGAGCAGTACTTC.

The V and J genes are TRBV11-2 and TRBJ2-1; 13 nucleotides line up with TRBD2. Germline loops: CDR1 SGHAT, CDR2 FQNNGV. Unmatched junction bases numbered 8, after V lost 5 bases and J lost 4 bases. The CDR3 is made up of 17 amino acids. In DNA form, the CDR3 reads TGTGCCAGCAGCCCCCCCGGACTAGCGGGGGATTACAATGAGCAGTTCTTC. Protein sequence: CASSPPGLAGDYNEQFF.

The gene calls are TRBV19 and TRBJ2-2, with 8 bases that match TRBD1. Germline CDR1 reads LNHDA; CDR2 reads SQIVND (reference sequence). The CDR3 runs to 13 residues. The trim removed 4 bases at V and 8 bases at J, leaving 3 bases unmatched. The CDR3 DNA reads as TGTGCCAGTAGTAGCAGGGGGCTGGGGGAGCTGTTTTTT. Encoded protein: CASSSRGLGELFF.

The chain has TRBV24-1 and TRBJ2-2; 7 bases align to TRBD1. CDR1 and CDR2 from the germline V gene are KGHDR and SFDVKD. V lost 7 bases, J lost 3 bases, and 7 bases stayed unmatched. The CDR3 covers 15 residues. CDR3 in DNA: TGTGCCACCAGCCCCCGGGACAGCTACACCGGGGAGCTGTTTTTT. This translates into CATSPRDSYTGELFF.

CDR3 loop: CASSIETGEGAFF. The CDR3 nucleotides read TGTGCCAGTAGTATAGAGACAGGTGAAGGAGCTTTCTTT. The chain joins TRBV19 to TRBJ1-1; a possible D gene is TRBD1 (6 bases). Germline-derived CDR1 and CDR2 are LNHDA and SQIVND (reference sequence). V shed 0 bases and J shed 10 bases, with 12 bases lying between them. This CDR3 spans 13 amino acids.

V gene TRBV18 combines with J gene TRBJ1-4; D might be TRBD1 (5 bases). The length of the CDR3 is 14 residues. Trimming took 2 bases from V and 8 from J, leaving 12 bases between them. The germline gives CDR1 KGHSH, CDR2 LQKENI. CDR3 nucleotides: TGTGCCAGCTCACCAGGCCAGGGTTACGAAAAACTGTTTTTT. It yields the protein CASSPGQGYEKLFF.

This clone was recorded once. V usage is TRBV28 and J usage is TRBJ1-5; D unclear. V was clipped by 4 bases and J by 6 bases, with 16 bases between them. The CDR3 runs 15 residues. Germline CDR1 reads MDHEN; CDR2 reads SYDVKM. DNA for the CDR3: TGTGCCAGCAGTTCCCCCCCGAGTGGGAGTCAGCCCCAGCATTTT. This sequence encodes CASSSPPSGSQPQHF.

The CDR3 reads CASSLASYLIQYF. CDR3 DNA: TGTGCCAGCAGCTTGGCCTCCTACCTCATACAGTATTTT. The rearrangement links TRBV5-6 to TRBJ2-3, with unresolved D. The CDR3 loop spans 13 amino acids. V lost 0 bases and J lost 12, with 14 bases in between. Germline V gene lookup returns CDR1 SGHDT and CDR2 YYEEEE. The full variable domain, in which reference TRBV5-6 and TRBJ2-3 provide the parts outside the CDR3, is DAGVTQSPTHLIKTRGQQVTLRCSPKSGHDTVSWYQQALGQGPQFIFQYYEEEERQRGNFPDRFSGHQFPNYSSELNVNALLLGDSALYLCASSLASYLIQYFGPGTRLTVL.

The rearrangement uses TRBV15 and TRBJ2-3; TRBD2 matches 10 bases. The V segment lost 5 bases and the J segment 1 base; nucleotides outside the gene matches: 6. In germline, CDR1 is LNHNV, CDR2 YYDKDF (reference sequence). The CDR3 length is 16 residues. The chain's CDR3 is CATSAHLAGGTDTQYF. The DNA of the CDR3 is TGTGCCACCAGCGCCCACCTAGCGGGGGGCACAGATACGCAGTATTTT.

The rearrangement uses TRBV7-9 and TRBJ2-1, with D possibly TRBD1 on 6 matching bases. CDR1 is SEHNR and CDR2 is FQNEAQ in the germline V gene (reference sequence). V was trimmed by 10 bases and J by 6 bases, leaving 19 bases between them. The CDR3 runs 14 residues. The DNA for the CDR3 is TGTGCCATCGCAACAGGGAAAGGCTTCAATGAGCAGTTCTTC. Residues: CAIATGKGFNEQFF.

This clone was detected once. CDR3 in amino acids: CASSWTASAYEQYF. CDR3 in DNA: TGTGCCAGCAGTTGGACAGCCTCTGCGTACGAGCAGTACTTC. V is TRBV6-5 and J is TRBJ2-7, with a weak D call TRBD1 (6 bases). Germline CDR1 reads MNHEY; CDR2 reads SVGAGI. The CDR3 loop spans 14 amino acids. The V gene lost 4 bases and the J gene lost 4 bases, with 14 bases spanning the gap.

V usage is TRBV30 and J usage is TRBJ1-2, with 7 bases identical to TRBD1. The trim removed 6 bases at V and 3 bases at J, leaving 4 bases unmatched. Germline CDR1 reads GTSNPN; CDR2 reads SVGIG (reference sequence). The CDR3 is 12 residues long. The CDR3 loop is CACGTEDYGYTF. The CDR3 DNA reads TGTGCCTGCGGGACAGAGGACTATGGCTACACCTTC.

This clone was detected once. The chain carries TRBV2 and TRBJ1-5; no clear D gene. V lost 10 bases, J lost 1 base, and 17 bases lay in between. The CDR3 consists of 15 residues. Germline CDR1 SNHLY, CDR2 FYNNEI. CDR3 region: CATAKEDGSNQPQHF. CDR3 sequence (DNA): TGTGCCACCGCAAAGGAAGACGGGAGCAATCAGCCCCAGCATTTT. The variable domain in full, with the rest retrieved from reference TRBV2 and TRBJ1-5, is EPEVTQTPSHQVTQMGQEVILRCVPISNHLYFYWYRQILGQKVEFLVSFYNNEISEKSEIFDDQFSVERPDGSNFTLKIRSTKLEDSAMYFCATAKEDGSNQPQHFGDGTRLSIL.

In DNA form, the CDR3 reads TGTGCCAGCAGCCAAGTAGGCGGGCCGGGGGATACGCAGTATTTT. Residues: CASSQVGGPGDTQYF. The chain is built from TRBV4-2 and TRBJ2-3; D might be TRBD2 (5 bases). Per germline, CDR1 LGHNA and CDR2 YNFKEQ. This CDR3 contains 15 residues. Trimming took off 1 base at V and 6 bases at J, with 14 bases between the two ends.

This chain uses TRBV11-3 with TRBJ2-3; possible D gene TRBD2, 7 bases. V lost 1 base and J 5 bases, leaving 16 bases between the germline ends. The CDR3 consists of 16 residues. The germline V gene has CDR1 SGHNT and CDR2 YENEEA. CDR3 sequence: CASSLGHTGREDTQYF. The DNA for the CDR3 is TGTGCCAGCAGCTTAGGTCATACAGGGAGGGAAGATACGCAGTATTTT.

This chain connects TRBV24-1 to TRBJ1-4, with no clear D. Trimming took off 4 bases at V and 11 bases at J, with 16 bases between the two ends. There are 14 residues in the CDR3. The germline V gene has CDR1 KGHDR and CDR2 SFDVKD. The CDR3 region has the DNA TGTGCCACCAGTGACCCAGATTTCGAAGCGAAACTGTTTTTT. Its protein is CATSDPDFEAKLFF.